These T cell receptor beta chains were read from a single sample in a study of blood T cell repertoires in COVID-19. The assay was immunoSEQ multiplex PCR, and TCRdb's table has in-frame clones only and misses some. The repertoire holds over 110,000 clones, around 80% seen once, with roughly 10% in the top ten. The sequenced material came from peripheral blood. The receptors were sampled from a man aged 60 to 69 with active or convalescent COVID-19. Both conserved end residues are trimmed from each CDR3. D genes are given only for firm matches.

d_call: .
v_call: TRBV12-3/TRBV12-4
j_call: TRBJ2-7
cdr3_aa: ASSQTGLGEQY

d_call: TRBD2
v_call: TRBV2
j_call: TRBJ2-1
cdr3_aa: ASSRRLSGTSDKSNEQF

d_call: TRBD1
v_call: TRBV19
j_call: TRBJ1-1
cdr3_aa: ASSNRQGATEAF

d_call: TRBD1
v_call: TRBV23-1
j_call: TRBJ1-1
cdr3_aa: ASSQFGTGVTNTEAF

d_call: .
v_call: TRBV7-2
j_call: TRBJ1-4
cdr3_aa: ASSLARTTNEKLF

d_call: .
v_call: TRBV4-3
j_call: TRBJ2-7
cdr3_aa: ASSQGYRGSYEQY

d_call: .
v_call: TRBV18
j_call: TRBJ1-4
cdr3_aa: ASSHWTENNEKLF

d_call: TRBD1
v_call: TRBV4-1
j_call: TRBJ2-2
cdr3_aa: ASSQGQGNTGELF

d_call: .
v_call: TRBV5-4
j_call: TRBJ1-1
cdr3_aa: ASSRTGGGTEAF

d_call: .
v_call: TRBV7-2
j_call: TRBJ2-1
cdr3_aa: ASSLAQGLLWQF

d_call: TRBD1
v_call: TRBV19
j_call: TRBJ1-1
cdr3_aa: ASSIASTGAPGTEAF

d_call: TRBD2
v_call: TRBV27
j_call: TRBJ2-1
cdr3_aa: ASGPAGGRWTVF

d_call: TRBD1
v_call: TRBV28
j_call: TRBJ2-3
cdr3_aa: ASSLRDRVNTQY

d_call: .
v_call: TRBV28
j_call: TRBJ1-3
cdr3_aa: ASSLFAEGNTIY

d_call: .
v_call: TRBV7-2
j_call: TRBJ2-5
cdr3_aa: ASSLVSMRAQETQY

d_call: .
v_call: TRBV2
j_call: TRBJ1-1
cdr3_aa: ASGQGTYTEAF

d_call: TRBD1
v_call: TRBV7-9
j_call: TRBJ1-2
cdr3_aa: ASSPPGQGNGYT

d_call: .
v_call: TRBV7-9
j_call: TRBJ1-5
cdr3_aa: ASSPPGDSSNQPQH

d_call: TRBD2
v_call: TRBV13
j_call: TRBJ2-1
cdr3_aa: ATEGTNYNEQF

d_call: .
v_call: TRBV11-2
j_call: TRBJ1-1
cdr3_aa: ASSWRQVTLNAEAF

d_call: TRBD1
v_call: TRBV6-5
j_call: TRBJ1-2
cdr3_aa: ASSYGQAYT

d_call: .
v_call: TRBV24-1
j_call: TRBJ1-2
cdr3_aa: ATSDWQGTNYGYT

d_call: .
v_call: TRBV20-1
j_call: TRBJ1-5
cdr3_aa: SASISGATSNQPQH

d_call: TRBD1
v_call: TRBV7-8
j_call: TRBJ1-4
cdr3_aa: ASSSARQGLNEKLF

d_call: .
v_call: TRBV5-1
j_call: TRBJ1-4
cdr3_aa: ASSLARPEEKLF

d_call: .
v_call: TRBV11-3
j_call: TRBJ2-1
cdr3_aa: ASSPGTANEQF